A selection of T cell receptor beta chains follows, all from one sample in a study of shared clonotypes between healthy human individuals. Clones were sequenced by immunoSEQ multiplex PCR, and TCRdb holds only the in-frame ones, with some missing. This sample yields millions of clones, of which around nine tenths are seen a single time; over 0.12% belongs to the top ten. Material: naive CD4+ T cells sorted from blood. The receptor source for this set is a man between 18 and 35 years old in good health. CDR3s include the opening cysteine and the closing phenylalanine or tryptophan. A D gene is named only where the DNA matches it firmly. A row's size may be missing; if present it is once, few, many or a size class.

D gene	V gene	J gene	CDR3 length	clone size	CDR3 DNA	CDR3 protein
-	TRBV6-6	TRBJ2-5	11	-	TGTGCCAGCAGACAGCAAGAGACCCAGTACTTC	CASRQQETQYF
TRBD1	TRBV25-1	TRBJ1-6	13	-	TGTGCCGTCCGGGACAGGGCCGATTCACCCCTCCACTTT	CAVRDRADSPLHF
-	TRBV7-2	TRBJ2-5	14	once	TGTGCCAGCAGCCCAGGACACCTCCGGGAGACCCAGTACTTC	CASSPGHLRETQYF
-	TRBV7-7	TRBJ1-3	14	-	TGTGCTAGCAGCTTAGCCGGTGATGGAAACACCATATATTTT	CASSLAGDGNTIYF
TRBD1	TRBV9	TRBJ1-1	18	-	TGTGCCAGCAGCGCAGGTAATCCCCGACAGGGGGCCTATAGGGCAGCTTTCTTT	CASSAGNPRQGAYRAAFF
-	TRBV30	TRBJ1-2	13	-	TGTGCCTGGAGTCCCGGAGCGGACTATGGCTACACCTTC	CAWSPGADYGYTF
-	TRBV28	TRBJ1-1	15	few	TGTGCCAGCAGTCCGCCGGGTCCTATGAACACTGAAGCTTTCTTT	CASSPPGPMNTEAFF
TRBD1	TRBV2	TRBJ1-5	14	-	TGTGCCAGCAGGGAATCAGGGGGCGATCAGCCCCAGCATTTT	CASRESGGDQPQHF
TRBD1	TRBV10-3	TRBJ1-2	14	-	TGTGCCATCAGTGAGTCGGACAGGGTTTCTGGCTACACCTTC	CAISESDRVSGYTF
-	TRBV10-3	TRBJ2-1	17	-	TGTGCCATCAGTGAGAGTGGGACGGCCTGGAAAGGTGGTGAGCAGTTCTTC	CAISESGTAWKGGEQFF
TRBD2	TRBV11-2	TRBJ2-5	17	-	TGTGCCAGCAGCCTCGGACTAGCGGGGGCCGGCCGGGAGACCCAGTACTTC	CASSLGLAGAGRETQYF
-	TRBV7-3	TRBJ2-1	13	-	TGTGCCAGCAGCCCAGGGAGGTACAATGAGCAGTTCTTC	CASSPGRYNEQFF
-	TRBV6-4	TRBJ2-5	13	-	TGTGCCAGCAGTCTCGGCGCGGGGGAGACCCAGTACTTC	CASSLGAGETQYF
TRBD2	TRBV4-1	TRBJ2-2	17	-	TGCGCCAGCAGCCCGGGACTAGCGGGAGTCCGGGCCGGGGAGCTGTTTTTT	CASSPGLAGVRAGELFF
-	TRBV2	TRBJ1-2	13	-	TGTGCCAGCAGTGAATTCCGAGATTATGGCTACACCTTC	CASSEFRDYGYTF
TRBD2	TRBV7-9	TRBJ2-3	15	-	TGTGCCAGCAGCTTTTCGGGCGGGGGGGCAGATACGCAGTATTTT	CASSFSGGGADTQYF
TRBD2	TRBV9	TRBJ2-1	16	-	TGTGCCAGCAGCGTGGCTAGCGGGGGGTACTACAATGAGCAGTTCTTC	CASSVASGGYYNEQFF
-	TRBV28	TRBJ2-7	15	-	TGTGCCAGCAGCACCGTGTCTCTTGGAACCTACGAGCAGTACTTC	CASSTVSLGTYEQYF
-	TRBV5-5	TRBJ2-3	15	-	TGTGCCAGCAGCTGGGGCAGGGGAACCGCAGATACGCAGTATTTT	CASSWGRGTADTQYF
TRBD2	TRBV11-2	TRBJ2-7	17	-	TGTGCCAGCAGCCCAGGCCACAGACTAGCGGGATCCTACGAGCAGTACTTC	CASSPGHRLAGSYEQYF
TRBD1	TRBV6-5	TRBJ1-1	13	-	TGTGCCAGCAGTTACGACAGGGCCACTGAAGCTTTCTTT	CASSYDRATEAFF
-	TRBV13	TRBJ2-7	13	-	TGTGCCAGCAGCTTTATAGGTGCCTACGAGCAGTACTTC	CASSFIGAYEQYF
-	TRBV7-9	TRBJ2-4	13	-	TGTGCCAGCAGCTTAGCCCTACCAAACATTCAGTACTTC	CASSLALPNIQYF
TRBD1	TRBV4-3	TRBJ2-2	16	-	TGCGCCAGCAGCCAAGATCAGGGACAGTCCGCCGGGGAGCTGTTTTTT	CASSQDQGQSAGELFF
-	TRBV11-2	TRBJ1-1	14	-	TGTGCCAGCAGCTTGAACAGCATGAACACTGAAGCTTTCTTT	CASSLNSMNTEAFF
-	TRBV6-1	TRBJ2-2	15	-	TGTGCCAGCAGTTCCCGGGACGGTTACACCGGGGAGCTGTTTTTT	CASSSRDGYTGELFF
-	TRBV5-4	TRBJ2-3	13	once	TGTGCCAGCAGCTTGGGCGGCACAGATACGCAGTATTTT	CASSLGGTDTQYF
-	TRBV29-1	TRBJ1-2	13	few	TGCAGCGGGTTACAGGGACGTGGCTATGGCTACACCTTC	CSGLQGRGYGYTF
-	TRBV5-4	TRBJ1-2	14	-	TGTGCCAGCAGGGAGGAGGGGCCGGCCTATGGCTACACCTTC	CASREEGPAYGYTF
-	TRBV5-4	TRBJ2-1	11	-	TGTGCCAGCAGCTCTGGACATGAGCAGTTCTTC	CASSSGHEQFF
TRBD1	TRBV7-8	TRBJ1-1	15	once	TGTGCCAGCAGCTTACCGGCAGGGGGGCACACTGAAGCTTTCTTT	CASSLPAGGHTEAFF
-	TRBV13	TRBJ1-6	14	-	TGTGCCAGCAGCTTGGGCAGGACGAATTCACCCCTCCACTTT	CASSLGRTNSPLHF
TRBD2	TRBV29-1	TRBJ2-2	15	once	TGCAGCGTTGTAGGGGCTAGCGGGGGTAACGGGGAGCTGTTTTTT	CSVVGASGGNGELFF
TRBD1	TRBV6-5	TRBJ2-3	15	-	TGTGCCAGCAGTTTACAGGGGTGGAGCACAGATACGCAGTATTTT	CASSLQGWSTDTQYF
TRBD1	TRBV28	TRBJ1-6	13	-	TGTGCCAATAACAGGGGGATCGGTTCACCCCTCCACTTT	CANNRGIGSPLHF
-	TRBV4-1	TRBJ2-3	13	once	TGCGCCAGCAGCCTACAAGGAACAGATACGCAGTATTTT	CASSLQGTDTQYF
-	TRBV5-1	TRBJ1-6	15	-	TGCGCCAGCAGCTTGGAAGGCTTGGATAATTCACCCCTCCACTTT	CASSLEGLDNSPLHF
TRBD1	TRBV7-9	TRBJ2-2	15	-	TGTGCCAGCAGCCCATGGGACAGGAACACCGGGGAGCTGTTTTTT	CASSPWDRNTGELFF
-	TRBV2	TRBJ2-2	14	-	TGTGCCAGCCGCGGGGCTCAGAACACCGGGGAGCTGTTTTTT	CASRGAQNTGELFF
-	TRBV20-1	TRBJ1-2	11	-	TGCAGTGCTAGAGGGGGATATGGCTACACCTTC	CSARGGYGYTF
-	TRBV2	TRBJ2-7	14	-	TGTGCCAGCACCCCTACAGGGAGATTCTACGAGCAGTACTTC	CASTPTGRFYEQYF
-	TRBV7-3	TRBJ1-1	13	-	TGTGCCAGCAGCTTCGGTATCGGGAGTGAAGCTTTCTTT	CASSFGIGSEAFF
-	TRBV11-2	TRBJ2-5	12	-	TGTGCCAGCAGCCGAATACAAGAGACCCAGTACTTC	CASSRIQETQYF